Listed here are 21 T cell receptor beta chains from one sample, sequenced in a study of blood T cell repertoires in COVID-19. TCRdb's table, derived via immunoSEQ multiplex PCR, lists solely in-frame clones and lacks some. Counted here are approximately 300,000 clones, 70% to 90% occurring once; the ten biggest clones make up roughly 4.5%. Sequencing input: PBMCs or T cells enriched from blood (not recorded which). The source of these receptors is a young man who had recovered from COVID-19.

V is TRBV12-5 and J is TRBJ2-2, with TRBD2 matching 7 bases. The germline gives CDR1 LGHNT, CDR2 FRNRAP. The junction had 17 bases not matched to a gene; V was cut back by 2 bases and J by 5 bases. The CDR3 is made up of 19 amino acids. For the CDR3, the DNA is TGTGCTAGTGGTTTGATACCAACCCCGGCTAGCGGAAATACCGGGGAGCTGTTTTTT. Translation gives CASGLIPTPASGNTGELFF.

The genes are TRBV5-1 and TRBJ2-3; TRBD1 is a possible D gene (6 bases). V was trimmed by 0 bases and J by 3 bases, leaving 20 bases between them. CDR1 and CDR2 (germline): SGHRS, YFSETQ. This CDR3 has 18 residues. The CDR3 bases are TGCGCCAGCAGCTTGGTTGGTTTCCAGGGGATTGGGACAGATACGCAGTATTTT. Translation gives CASSLVGFQGIGTDTQYF. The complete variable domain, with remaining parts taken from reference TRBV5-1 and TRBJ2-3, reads KAGVTQTPRYLIKTRGQQVTLSCSPISGHRSVSWYQQTPGQGLQFLFEYFSETQRNKGNFPGRFSGRQFSNSRSEMNVSTLELGDSALYLCASSLVGFQGIGTDTQYFGPGTRLTVL.

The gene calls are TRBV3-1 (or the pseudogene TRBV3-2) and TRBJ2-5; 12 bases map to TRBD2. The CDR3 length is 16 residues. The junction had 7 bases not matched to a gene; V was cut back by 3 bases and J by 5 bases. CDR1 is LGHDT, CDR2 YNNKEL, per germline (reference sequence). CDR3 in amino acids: CASSQLAGGPEETQYF. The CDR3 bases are TGTGCCAGCAGCCAGCTAGCGGGGGGGCCGGAGGAGACCCAGTACTTC.

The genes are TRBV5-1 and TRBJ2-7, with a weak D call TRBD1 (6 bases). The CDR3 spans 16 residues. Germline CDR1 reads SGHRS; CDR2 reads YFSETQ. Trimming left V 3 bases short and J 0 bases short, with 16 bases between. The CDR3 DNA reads TGCGCCAGCAGCTCCCAGGACAGCTGGAGCTCCTACGAGCAGTACTTC. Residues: CASSSQDSWSSYEQYF.

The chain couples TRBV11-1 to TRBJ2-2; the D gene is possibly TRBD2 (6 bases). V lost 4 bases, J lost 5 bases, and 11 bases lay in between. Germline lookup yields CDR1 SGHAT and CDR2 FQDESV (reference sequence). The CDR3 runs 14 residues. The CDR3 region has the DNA TGTGCCAGCAGCTCAGCGGGCAGGACCGGGGAGCTGTTTTTT. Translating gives CASSSAGRTGELFF. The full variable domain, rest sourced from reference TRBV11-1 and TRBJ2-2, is EAEVAQSPRYKITEKSQAVAFWCDPISGHATLYWYRQILGQGPELLVQFQDESVVDDSQLPKDRFSAERLKGVDSTLKIQPAELGDSAMYLCASSSAGRTGELFFGEGSRLTVL.

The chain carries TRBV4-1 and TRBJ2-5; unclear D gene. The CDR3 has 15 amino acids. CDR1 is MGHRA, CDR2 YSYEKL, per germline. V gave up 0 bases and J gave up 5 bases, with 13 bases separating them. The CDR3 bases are TGCGCCAGCAGCCAAGAGTCAAGATCCGCGGAGACCCAGTACTTC. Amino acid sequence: CASSQESRSAETQYF.

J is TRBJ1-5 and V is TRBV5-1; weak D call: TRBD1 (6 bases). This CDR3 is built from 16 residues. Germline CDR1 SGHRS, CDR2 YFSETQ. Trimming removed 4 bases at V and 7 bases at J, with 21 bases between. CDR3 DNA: TGCGCCAGCAGCCCTACAGGGCTAGGAGCGAGCCAGCCCCAGCATTTT. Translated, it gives CASSPTGLGASQPQHF.

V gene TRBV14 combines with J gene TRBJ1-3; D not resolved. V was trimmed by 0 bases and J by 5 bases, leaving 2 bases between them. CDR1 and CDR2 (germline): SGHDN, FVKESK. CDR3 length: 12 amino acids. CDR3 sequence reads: CASSQDRNTIYF. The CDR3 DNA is TGTGCCAGCAGCCAAGATAGAAACACCATATATTTT.

The CDR3 here is CASTSAGSRSPLHF. The CDR3 bases are TGTGCCAGCACCTCCGCAGGGTCTAGATCACCCCTCCACTTT. V is TRBV27 and J is TRBJ1-6; TRBD1 might be the D (5 bases). The CDR3 covers 14 residues. Germline V gene lookup returns CDR1 MNHEY and CDR2 SMNVEV (reference sequence). Trimming pared 7 bases from V and 10 bases from J, leaving 17 bases between.

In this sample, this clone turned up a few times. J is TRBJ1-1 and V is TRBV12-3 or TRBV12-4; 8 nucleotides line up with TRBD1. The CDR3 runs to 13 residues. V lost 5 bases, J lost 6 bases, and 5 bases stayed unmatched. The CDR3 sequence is CASSRLQGAEAFF. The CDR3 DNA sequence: TGTGCCAGCAGTCGTCTACAGGGGGCTGAAGCTTTCTTT.

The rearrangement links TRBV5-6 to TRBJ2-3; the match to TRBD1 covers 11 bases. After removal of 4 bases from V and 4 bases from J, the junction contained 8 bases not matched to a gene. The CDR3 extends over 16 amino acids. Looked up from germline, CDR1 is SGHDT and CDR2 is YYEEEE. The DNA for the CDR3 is TGTGCCAGCAGCAAGGGCCGGACAGGGGGCGCAGATACGCAGTATTTT. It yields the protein CASSKGRTGGADTQYF.

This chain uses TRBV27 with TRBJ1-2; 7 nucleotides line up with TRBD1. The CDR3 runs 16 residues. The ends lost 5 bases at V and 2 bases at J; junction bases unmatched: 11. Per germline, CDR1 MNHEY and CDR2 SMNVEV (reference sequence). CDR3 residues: CASSANSPGQNYGYTF. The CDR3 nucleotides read TGTGCCAGCAGTGCCAACTCGCCGGGACAGAACTATGGCTACACCTTC.

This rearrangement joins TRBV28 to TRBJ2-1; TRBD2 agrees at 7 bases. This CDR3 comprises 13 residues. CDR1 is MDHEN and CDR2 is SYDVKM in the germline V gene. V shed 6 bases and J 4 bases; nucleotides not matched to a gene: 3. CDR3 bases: TGTGCCAGCAGGGGAGGGGTATACAATGAGCAGTTCTTC. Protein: CASRGGVYNEQFF.

The CDR3 loop is CASSSGQTSGNTIYF. The CDR3 nucleotides read TGTGCCAGTAGTTCGGGACAGACCTCTGGAAACACCATATATTTT. The J gene is TRBJ1-3, the V gene TRBV19; TRBD1 agrees at 7 bases. The CDR3 totals 15 residues. The V segment lost 5 bases and the J segment 0 bases; nucleotides outside the gene matches: 4. Germline-derived CDR1 and CDR2 are LNHDA and SQIVND (reference sequence).

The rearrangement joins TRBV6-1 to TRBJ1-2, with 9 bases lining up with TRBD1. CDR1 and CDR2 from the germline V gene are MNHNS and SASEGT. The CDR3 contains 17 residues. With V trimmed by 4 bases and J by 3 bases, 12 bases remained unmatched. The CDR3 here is CASSGWETGGGDYGYTF. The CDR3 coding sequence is TGTGCCAGCAGTGGTTGGGAGACAGGGGGTGGCGACTATGGCTACACCTTC.

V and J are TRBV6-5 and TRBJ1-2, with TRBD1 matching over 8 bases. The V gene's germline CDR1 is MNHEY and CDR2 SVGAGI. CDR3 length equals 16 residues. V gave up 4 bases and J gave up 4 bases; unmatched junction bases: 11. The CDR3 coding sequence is TGTGCCAGCAGTTTGCCTCCTACAGGGGGTTTCTATGGCTACACCTTC. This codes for CASSLPPTGGFYGYTF.

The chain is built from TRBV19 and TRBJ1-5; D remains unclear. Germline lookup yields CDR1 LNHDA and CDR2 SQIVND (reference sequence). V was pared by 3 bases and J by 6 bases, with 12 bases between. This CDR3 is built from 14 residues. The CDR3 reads CASSMGAGAQPQHF. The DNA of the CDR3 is TGTGCCAGTAGTATGGGTGCGGGAGCTCAGCCCCAGCATTTT.

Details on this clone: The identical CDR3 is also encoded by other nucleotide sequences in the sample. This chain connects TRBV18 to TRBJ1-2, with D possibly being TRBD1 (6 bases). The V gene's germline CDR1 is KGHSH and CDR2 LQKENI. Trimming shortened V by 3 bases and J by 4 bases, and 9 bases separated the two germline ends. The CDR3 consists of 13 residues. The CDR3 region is CASSPDRSYGYTF. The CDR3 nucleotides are TGTGCCAGCTCACCGGACAGATCCTATGGCTACACCTTC. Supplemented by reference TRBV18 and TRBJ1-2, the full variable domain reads NAGVMQNPRHLVRRRGQEARLRCSPMKGHSHVYWYRQLPEEGLKFMVYLQKENIIDESGMPKERFSAEFPKEGPSILRIQQVVRGDSAAYFCASSPDRSYGYTFGSGTRLTVV.

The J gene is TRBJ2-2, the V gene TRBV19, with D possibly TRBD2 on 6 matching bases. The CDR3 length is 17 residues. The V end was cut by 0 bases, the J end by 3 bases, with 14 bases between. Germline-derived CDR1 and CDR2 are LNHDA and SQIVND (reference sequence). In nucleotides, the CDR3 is TGTGCCAGTAGTATAGATTGGCGGGACGCTTACACCGGGGAGCTGTTTTTT. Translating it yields CASSIDWRDAYTGELFF. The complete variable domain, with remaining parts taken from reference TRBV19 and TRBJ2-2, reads DGGITQSPKYLFRKEGQNVTLSCEQNLNHDAMYWYRQDPGQGLRLIYYSQIVNDFQKGDIAEGYSVSREKKESFPLTVTSAQKNPTAFYLCASSIDWRDAYTGELFFGEGSRLTVL.

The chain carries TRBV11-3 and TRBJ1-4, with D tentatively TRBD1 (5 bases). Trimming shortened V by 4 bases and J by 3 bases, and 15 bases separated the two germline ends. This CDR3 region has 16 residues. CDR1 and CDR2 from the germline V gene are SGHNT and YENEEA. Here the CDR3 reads CASSSSGGRSNEKLFF. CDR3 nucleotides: TGTGCCAGCAGCTCCTCCGGGGGGAGGTCTAATGAAAAACTGTTTTTT.

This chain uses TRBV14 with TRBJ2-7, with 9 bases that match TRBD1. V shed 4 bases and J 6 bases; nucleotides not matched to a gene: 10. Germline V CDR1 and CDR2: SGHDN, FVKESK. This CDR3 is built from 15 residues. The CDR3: CASSPWTGVKSEQYF. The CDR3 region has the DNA TGTGCCAGCAGCCCCTGGACAGGGGTGAAATCCGAGCAGTACTTC.